The subject of this entry is one T cell receptor beta chain. Its specificity is not known. The entry originates in a study of T cell repertoires in ileal Crohn's disease. On the study more broadly: At surgery, under 40% of patients smoked, with median disease duration 7.9 years. Approximately 500 nanograms of biopsy DNA per sample underwent TCRB immunosequencing. About half received postoperative treatment, some 11 with thiopurines and 15 to 20 anti-TNF.

Study results and limitations: Sorted CD8 T cells held more high-frequency clones than CD4.

The CDR3 is made up of 14 amino acids. Germline CDR1 and CDR2: MNHEY and SVGAGI. J was trimmed by 8 bases and V by 2 bases; bases with no gene match: 4. Time point here: inflamed ileum from the surgical specimen. Data came from immunoSEQ multiplex PCR; TCRdb stores just in-frame clones and leaves some out. The data contain fewer than 20,000 clones, roughly 90% of them singletons. The receptor was isolated from an adult with Crohn's disease. The sequenced sample was ileal tissue. The chain carries TRBV6-5 and TRBJ2-4, with 9 nucleotides matching TRBD2. CDR3 loop: CASSYGTSRDIQYF. The CDR3 DNA sequence: TGTGCCAGCAGTTACGGGACTAGCCGAGACATTCAGTACTTC.